One sample yielded the 24 T cell receptor beta chains listed below, sequenced in a study of CD8+ T cells in alopecia areata. Isolated RNA was reverse transcribed into cDNA used as the sequencing template. Data came from immunoSEQ multiplex PCR; TCRdb stores just in-frame clones and leaves some out. The sample has about 210,000 clones; less than 65% are singletons. Treatment in this sample: oral pan-JAK inhibitor, 5-10 mg twice daily. The sample consisted of CD4+ T cells sorted from blood, taken at week 4, from a patient treated with tofacitinib. Receptor source: a human donor with alopecia areata.

This clone turned up a few times. The chain carries TRBV29-1 and TRBJ2-3; D perhaps matches TRBD1 (6 bases). The CDR3 is made up of 14 amino acids. The germline V gene has CDR1 SQVTM and CDR2 ANQGSEA. The V and J ends lost 7 bases and 8 bases respectively, with 22 bases between them. The CDR3 DNA reads as TGCAGCGGGGGGACACTAAAGGAGTATGGTACGCAGTATTTT. Residues: CSGGTLKEYGTQYF.

The chain is built from TRBV29-1 and TRBJ1-1; D remains unclear. This CDR3 region has 13 residues. V gave up 4 bases and J gave up 6 bases, with 15 bases separating them. Germline CDR1 SQVTM, CDR2 ANQGSEA. The CDR3 DNA follows: TGCAGCGTTGTAAGCCTAGCCCCCGCTGAAGCTTTCTTT. As protein: CSVVSLAPAEAFF.

V is TRBV9 and J is TRBJ1-1; D remains ambiguous. The CDR3 length is 14 residues. V was trimmed by 1 base and J by 1 base, leaving 8 bases between them. CDR1 and CDR2 from the germline V gene are SGDLS and YYNGEE. The CDR3 reads CASSVSHRNTEAFF. CDR3 coding DNA: TGTGCCAGCAGCGTATCCCACAGGAACACTGAAGCTTTCTTT. The variable domain in full, completed from reference TRBV9 and TRBJ1-1, reads DSGVTQTPKHLITATGQRVTLRCSPRSGDLSVYWYQQSLDQGLQFLIQYYNGEERAKGNILERFSAQQFPDLHSELNLSSLELGDSALYFCASSVSHRNTEAFFGQGTRLTVV.

The V gene is TRBV6-6, the J gene TRBJ1-2; 7 bases agree with TRBD1. This CDR3 contains 13 residues. With V trimmed by 4 bases and J by 7 bases, 6 bases remained unmatched. CDR1 and CDR2 (germline): MNHNY, SVGAGI (reference sequence). CDR3 in amino acids: CASSSGQSFGYTF. DNA of the CDR3: TGTGCCAGCAGTTCGGGACAGTCTTTTGGCTACACCTTC.

The V call is TRBV30, the J call TRBJ1-4, with D tentatively TRBD1 (6 bases). The CDR3 has 14 residues. The V and J ends lost 2 bases and 5 bases respectively, with 12 bases between them. Germline V lookup: CDR1 GTSNPN, CDR2 SVGIG (reference sequence). The CDR3 spells CAWSRGAFNEKLFF. The CDR3 DNA reads as TGTGCCTGGAGTCGGGGGGCCTTCAATGAAAAACTGTTTTTT.

The CDR3 here is CASSEVLAGTQYF. DNA for the CDR3: TGTGCCAGCAGTGAGGTACTAGCTGGGACCCAGTACTTC. The chain combines TRBV2 with TRBJ2-5; the D gene is possibly TRBD2 (6 bases). The CDR3 loop spans 13 amino acids. In germline, CDR1 is SNHLY, CDR2 FYNNEI. The V end was cut by 3 bases, the J end by 7 bases, with 12 bases between.

The chain has TRBV2 and TRBJ1-3, with a weak D call TRBD1 (5 bases). Trimming took off 6 bases at V and 4 bases at J, with 16 bases between the two ends. Germline CDR1 is SNHLY and CDR2 is FYNNEI. This CDR3 spans 15 amino acids. CDR3: CASSAQGVRGNTIYF. As DNA, the CDR3 is TGTGCCAGCAGCGCCCAGGGAGTGCGAGGAAACACCATATATTTT.

The rearrangement joins TRBV29-1 to TRBJ1-1; D unresolved. V lost 5 bases, J lost 1 base, and 11 bases lay in between. The germline gives CDR1 SQVTM, CDR2 ANQGSEA. The CDR3 runs 13 residues. CDR3 sequence reads: CSVIKGGNTEAFF. The CDR3 coding sequence is TGCAGCGTTATAAAGGGAGGGAACACTGAAGCTTTCTTT. Together with reference TRBV29-1 and TRBJ1-1, the CDR3 gives the full variable domain: SAVISQKPSRDICQRGTSLTIQCQVDSQVTMMFWYRQQPGQSLTLIATANQGSEATYESGFVIDKFPISRPNLTFSTLTVSNMSPEDSSIYLCSVIKGGNTEAFFGQGTRLTVV.

The chain links TRBV18 to TRBJ1-2; D possibly corresponds to TRBD1 (5 bases). This CDR3 region has 14 residues. Germline V gene data show CDR1 as KGHSH and CDR2 as LQKENI. Trimming shortened V by 3 bases and J by 0 bases, and 8 bases separated the two germline ends. The CDR3 protein is CASSPQGPNYGYTF. CDR3 sequence (DNA): TGTGCCAGCTCACCTCAGGGTCCTAACTATGGCTACACCTTC.

The rearrangement joins TRBV29-1 to TRBJ2-5, with D tentatively TRBD2 (6 bases). CDR1 is SQVTM, CDR2 ANQGSEA, per germline. The CDR3 length is 13 residues. The CDR3 is CIYSGGDQETQYF. The CDR3 DNA reads TGCATCTACTCCGGGGGAGATCAAGAGACCCAGTACTTC.

This clone was recorded only once. V and J are TRBV25-1 and TRBJ2-7; 12 bases line up with TRBD2. The CDR3 spans 16 residues. Per germline, CDR1 MGHDK and CDR2 SYGVNS. V dropped 3 bases and J dropped 5; count of bases not matched to a gene: 8. The CDR3 coding sequence is TGTGCCAGCAGTGACTACGGGACTAGCGGGCGAGACGAGCAGTACTTC. It translates to CASSDYGTSGRDEQYF.

The table lists this clone with a few counts. The V and J genes are TRBV11-2 and TRBJ2-5, with D perhaps assigned TRBD1 or TRBD2 (6 bases each). Per germline, CDR1 SGHAT and CDR2 FQNNGV. V shed 8 bases and J shed 5 bases, with 15 bases lying between them. The CDR3 length is 13 residues. CDR3: CASSGAGEETQYF. As DNA, the CDR3 is TGTGCCAGCTCGGGGGCAGGGGAGGAGACCCAGTACTTC.

This rearrangement joins TRBV30 to TRBJ2-7; D gene uncertain. V dropped 1 base and J dropped 4 bases, with 11 bases sitting between them. Per the germline V gene, CDR1 is GTSNPN and CDR2 is SVGIG (reference sequence). The CDR3 extends over 13 amino acids. As DNA, the CDR3 is TGTGCCTGGAGTGATTACAGCGTATACGAGCAGTACTTC. Translated: CAWSDYSVYEQYF. Filled out from reference TRBV30 and TRBJ2-7, the complete variable domain reads SQTIHQWPATLVQPVGSPLSLECTVEGTSNPNLYWYRQAAGRGLQLLFYSVGIGQISSEVPQNLSASRPQDRQFILSSKKLLLSDSGFYLCAWSDYSVYEQYFGPGTRLTVT.

This clone showed up just a few times. V is TRBV29-1 and J is TRBJ2-3, with TRBD1 identical over 9 bases. The length of the CDR3 is 14 residues. The germline gives CDR1 SQVTM, CDR2 ANQGSEA. Unmatched junction bases numbered 2, after V lost 4 bases and J lost 0 bases. CDR3 bases: TGCAGCGTTGGGACAGGGGTTAGCACAGATACGCAGTATTTT. Translating gives CSVGTGVSTDTQYF.

V usage is TRBV7-9 and J usage is TRBJ2-7, with TRBD1 identical over 9 bases. The CDR3 is made up of 15 amino acids. Unmatched junction bases numbered 7, after V lost 5 bases and J lost 2 bases. CDR1 is SEHNR, CDR2 FQNEAQ, per germline (reference sequence). Here the CDR3 reads CASSGTGGTTYEQYF. The CDR3 coding sequence is TGTGCCAGCAGCGGTACAGGGGGCACCACCTACGAGCAGTACTTC.

The table lists this clone with a few counts. The V and J genes are TRBV7-2 and TRBJ1-6, with TRBD1 as a possible D gene (6 bases). The CDR3 totals 17 residues. Germline V CDR1 and CDR2: SGHTA, FQGNSA. The ends were cut back, 1 base at V and 4 bases at J, with 14 bases in the middle. The CDR3 DNA reads TGTGCCAGCAGCTTAGAACGGGGGGCCCGATATAATTCACCCCTCCACTTT. Translating gives CASSLERGARYNSPLHF.

This clone was counted only a few times. The chain employs TRBV7-3 and TRBJ2-3; TRBD1 agrees at 7 bases. The CDR3 loop spans 16 amino acids. The V gene's germline CDR1 is SGHTA and CDR2 FQGTGA. V shed 5 bases, J shed 1 base, and the junction held 9 bases outside the gene matches. CDR3 protein: CASSPGPGGGTDTQYF. The CDR3 coding sequence is TGTGCCAGCAGCCCCGGGCCAGGGGGTGGCACAGATACGCAGTATTTT.

The chain employs TRBV29-1 and TRBJ2-5; possible D gene TRBD1, 6 bases. The CDR3 spans 13 residues. The V gene lost 1 base and the J gene lost 9 bases, with 15 bases spanning the gap. The germline V gene encodes CDR1 SQVTM and CDR2 ANQGSEA. The CDR3 DNA follows: TGCAGCGTTGAAGGGACCAGGGGAGTAGCCCAGTACTTC. Protein product: CSVEGTRGVAQYF.

In its sample, this clone was seen a few times. The chain links TRBV11-2 to TRBJ2-7; no definite D call. This CDR3 contains 14 residues. V was shortened by 7 bases and J by 0 bases, with 13 bases between the two germline ends. The germline gives CDR1 SGHAT, CDR2 FQNNGV. This chain's CDR3 is CASTLLFSSYEQYF. In DNA form, the CDR3 reads TGTGCCAGCACTCTGTTATTCAGCTCCTACGAGCAGTACTTC.

The V and J genes are TRBV7-9 and TRBJ2-7; tentatively, D is TRBD2 (5 bases). Per the germline V gene, CDR1 is SEHNR and CDR2 is FQNEAQ (reference sequence). CDR3 length: 12 residues. The germline V and J ends were trimmed by 8 bases and 3 bases, with 11 bases remaining between them. The CDR3 is CASGGQHYEQYF. For the CDR3, the DNA is TGTGCCAGCGGCGGGCAGCACTACGAGCAGTACTTC.

The V gene is TRBV2, the J gene TRBJ1-6; D gene ambiguous. The CDR3 runs to 15 residues. The V end was cut by 4 bases, the J end by 6 bases, with 13 bases between. Germline V gene sequence: CDR1 SNHLY, CDR2 FYNNEI. CDR3 sequence reads: CASSVREMSNSPLHF. The CDR3 DNA follows: TGTGCCAGCAGTGTTAGGGAAATGAGTAATTCACCCCTCCACTTT. Full variable domain (remainder filled in from reference TRBV2 and TRBJ1-6): EPEVTQTPSHQVTQMGQEVILRCVPISNHLYFYWYRQILGQKVEFLVSFYNNEISEKSEIFDDQFSVERPDGSNFTLKIRSTKLEDSAMYFCASSVREMSNSPLHFGNGTRLTVT.

The V and J genes are TRBV5-1 and TRBJ1-1, with 9 nucleotides matching TRBD1. This CDR3 is built from 16 residues. Germline-derived CDR1 and CDR2 are SGHRS and YFSETQ. The junction had 11 bases not matched to a gene; V was cut back by 4 bases and J by 4 bases. The CDR3 bases are TGCGCCAGCAGCCCGCATATCGGGACAGGGACCACTGAAGCTTTCTTT. It codes for CASSPHIGTGTTEAFF.

The chain recombines TRBV19 with TRBJ1-6, with 7 positions matching TRBD1. Germline CDR1 is LNHDA and CDR2 is SQIVND (reference sequence). The CDR3 is 14 residues long. With V trimmed by 1 base and J by 7 bases, 1 base remained unmatched. The CDR3 nucleotides are TGTGCCAGTAGTATAGGGGGACAGAATTCACCCCTCCACTTT. It is translated as CASSIGGQNSPLHF.

The chain couples TRBV4-2 to TRBJ1-1; D is unresolved. V lost 1 base, J lost 10 bases, and 7 bases lay in between. Per germline, CDR1 LGHNA and CDR2 YNFKEQ. The CDR3 extends over 11 amino acids. The CDR3 loop is CASSQGLGAFF. As DNA, the CDR3 is TGTGCCAGCAGCCAAGGACTGGGAGCTTTCTTT.